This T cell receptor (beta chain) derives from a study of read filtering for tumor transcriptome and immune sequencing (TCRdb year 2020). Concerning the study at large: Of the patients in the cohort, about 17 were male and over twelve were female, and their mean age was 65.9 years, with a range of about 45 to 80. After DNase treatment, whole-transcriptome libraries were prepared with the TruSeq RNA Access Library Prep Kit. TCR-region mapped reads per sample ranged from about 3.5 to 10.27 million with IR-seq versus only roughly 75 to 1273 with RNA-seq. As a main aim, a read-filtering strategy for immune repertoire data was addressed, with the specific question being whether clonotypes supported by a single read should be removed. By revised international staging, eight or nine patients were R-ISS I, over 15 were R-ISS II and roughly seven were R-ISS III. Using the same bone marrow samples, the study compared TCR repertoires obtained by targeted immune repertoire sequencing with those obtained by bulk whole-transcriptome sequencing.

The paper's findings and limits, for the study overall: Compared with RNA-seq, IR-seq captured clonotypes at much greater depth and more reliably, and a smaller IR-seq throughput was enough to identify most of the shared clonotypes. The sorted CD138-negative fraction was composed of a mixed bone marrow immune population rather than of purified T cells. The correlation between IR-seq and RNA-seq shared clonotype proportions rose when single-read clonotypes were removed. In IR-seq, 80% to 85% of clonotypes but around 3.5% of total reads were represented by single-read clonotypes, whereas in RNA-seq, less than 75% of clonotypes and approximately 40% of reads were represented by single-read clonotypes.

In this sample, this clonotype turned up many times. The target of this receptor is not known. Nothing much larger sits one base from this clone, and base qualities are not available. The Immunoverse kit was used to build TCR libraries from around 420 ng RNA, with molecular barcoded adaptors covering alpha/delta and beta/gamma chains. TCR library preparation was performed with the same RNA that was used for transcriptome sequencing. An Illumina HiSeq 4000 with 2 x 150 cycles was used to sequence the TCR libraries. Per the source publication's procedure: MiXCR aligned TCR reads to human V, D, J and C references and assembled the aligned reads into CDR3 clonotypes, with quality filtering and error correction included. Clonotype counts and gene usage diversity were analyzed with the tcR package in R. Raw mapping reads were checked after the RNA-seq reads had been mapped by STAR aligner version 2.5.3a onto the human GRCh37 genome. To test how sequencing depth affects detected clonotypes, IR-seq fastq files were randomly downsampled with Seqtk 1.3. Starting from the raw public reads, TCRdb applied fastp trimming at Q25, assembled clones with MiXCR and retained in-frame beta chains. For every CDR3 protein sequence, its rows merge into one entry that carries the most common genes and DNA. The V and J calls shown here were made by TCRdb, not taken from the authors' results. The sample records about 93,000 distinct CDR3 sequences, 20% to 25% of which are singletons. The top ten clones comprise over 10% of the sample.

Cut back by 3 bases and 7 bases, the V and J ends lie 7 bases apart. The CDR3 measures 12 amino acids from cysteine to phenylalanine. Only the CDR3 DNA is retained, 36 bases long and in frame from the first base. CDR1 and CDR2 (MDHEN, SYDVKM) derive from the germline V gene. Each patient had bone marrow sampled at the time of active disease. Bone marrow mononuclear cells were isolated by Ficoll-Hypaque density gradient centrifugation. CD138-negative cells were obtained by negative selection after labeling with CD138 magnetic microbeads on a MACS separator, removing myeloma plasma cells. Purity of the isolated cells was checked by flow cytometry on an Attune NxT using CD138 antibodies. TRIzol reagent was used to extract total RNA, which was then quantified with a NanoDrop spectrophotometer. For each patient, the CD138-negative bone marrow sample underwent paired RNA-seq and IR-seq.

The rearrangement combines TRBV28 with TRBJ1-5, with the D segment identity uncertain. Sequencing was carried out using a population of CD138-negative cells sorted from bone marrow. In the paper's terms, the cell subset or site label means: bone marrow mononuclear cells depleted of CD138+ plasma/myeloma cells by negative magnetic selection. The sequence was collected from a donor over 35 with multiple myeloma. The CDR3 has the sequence CASSFREQPQHF. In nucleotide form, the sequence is TGTGCCAGCAGTTTTCGGGAACAGCCCCAGCATTTT.